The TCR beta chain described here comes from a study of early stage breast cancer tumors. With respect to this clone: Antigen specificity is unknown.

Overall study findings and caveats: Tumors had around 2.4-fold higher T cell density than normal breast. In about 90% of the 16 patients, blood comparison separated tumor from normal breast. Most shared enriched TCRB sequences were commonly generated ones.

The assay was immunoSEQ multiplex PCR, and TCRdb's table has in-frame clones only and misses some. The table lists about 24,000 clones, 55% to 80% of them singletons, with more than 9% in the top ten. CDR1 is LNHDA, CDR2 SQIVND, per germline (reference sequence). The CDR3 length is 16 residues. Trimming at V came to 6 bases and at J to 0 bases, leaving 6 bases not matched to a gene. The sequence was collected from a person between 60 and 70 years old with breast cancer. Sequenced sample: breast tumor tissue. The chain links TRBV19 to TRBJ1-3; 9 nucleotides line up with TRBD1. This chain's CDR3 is CASRGQGTLSGNTIYF. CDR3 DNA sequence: TGTGCCAGTAGAGGACAGGGGACGCTCTCTGGAAACACCATATATTTT. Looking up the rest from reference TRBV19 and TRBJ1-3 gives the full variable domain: DGGITQSPKYLFRKEGQNVTLSCEQNLNHDAMYWYRQDPGQGLRLIYYSQIVNDFQKGDIAEGYSVSREKKESFPLTVTSAQKNPTAFYLCASRGQGTLSGNTIYFGEGSWLTVV.